This TCR beta chain was profiled in a study of blood T cell repertoires in COVID-19. Study overall: Researchers got acute and convalescent COVID-19 samples from the United States, Italy and Spain. T cells, B-cell-depleted T cells, or PBMCs provided the cDNA or gDNA that served as material.

Unmatched junction bases numbered 3, after V lost 3 bases and J lost 3 bases. This CDR3 has 14 amino acids. CDR1 is SGHRS and CDR2 is YFSETQ in the germline V gene. The method was immunoSEQ multiplex PCR; TCRdb's version includes in-frame clones alone and lacks a portion of them. This table has over 100,000 clones, more than 80% appearing once. Sequencing was carried out using peripheral blood. This chain uses TRBV5-1 with TRBJ2-7, with 10 bases lining up with TRBD1. The receptor's source is a middle-aged man with acute or convalescent COVID-19. The CDR3 sequence is CASSSGQGLYEQYF. Here the CDR3 DNA reads TGCGCCAGCAGCTCGGGACAGGGGCTCTACGAGCAGTACTTC.